Each of the 15 T cell receptor beta chains below was sequenced from the same sample in a study of T cells after yellow fever vaccination. TCRdb re-called the 5' RACE reads through MiXCR, storing one row per CDR3 protein. The table lists about 330,000 distinct CDR3 sequences, less than 9.5% of them singletons. Sequencing was performed on PBMCs, taken roughly seven weeks after the first yellow fever vaccination. All receptors derive from a man younger than 30 who received the YFV17D yellow fever vaccine.

At least ten counts were recorded for this clonotype. CDR3 sequence: CASSLGPPGQGVYEQYF. The CDR3, as DNA: TGTGCCAGCAGCTTGGGACCCCCGGGACAGGGTGTTTACGAGCAGTACTTC. This rearrangement joins TRBV7-2 to TRBJ2-7; TRBD1 matches at 9 bases. V trimming: 3 bases; J trimming: 4 bases; junction bases outside the gene matches: 13. This CDR3 is built from 17 residues. CDR1 and CDR2 from the germline V gene are SGHTA and FQGNSA. The full variable domain, in which reference TRBV7-2 and TRBJ2-7 provide the parts outside the CDR3, is GAGVSQSPSNKVTEKGKDVELRCDPISGHTALYWYRQSLGQGLEFLIYFQGNSAPDKSGLPSDRFSAERTGGSVSTLTIQRTQQEDSAVYLCASSLGPPGQGVYEQYFGPGTRLTVT.

This clonotype was seen a few times. The chain links TRBV5-4 to TRBJ2-5; D not resolved. Trimming cost V 0 bases and J 5 bases, with 5 bases left between them. Germline CDR1 SGHNT, CDR2 YYREEE (reference sequence). The CDR3 runs 12 residues. CDR3 amino acids: CASSLEWETQYF. For the CDR3, the DNA is TGTGCCAGCAGCTTGGAATGGGAGACCCAGTACTTC.

Many counts were recorded for this clonotype. This sequence joins TRBV4-1 and TRBJ1-2, with a tentative D call TRBD1 (5 bases). Trimming stripped 1 base from V and 7 bases from J, with 16 bases between. The CDR3 contains 15 residues. Germline CDR1 MGHRA, CDR2 YSYEKL. The CDR3 loop is CASSQVIPGDGGYTF. In DNA form, the CDR3 reads TGCGCCAGCAGCCAAGTCATTCCGGGGGACGGTGGCTACACCTTC.

This clonotype turned up a few times. The V and J genes are TRBV12-3 or TRBV12-4 and TRBJ1-5; 8 bases agree with TRBD1. The CDR3 has 15 amino acids. V gave up 7 bases and J gave up 4 bases; unmatched junction bases: 9. In DNA, the CDR3 is TGTGCCAGCACCTTAAACAGACAGGGGAATCAGCCCCAGCATTTT. Its protein is CASTLNRQGNQPQHF.

Only a few counts were recorded for this clonotype. The chain employs TRBV7-9 and TRBJ1-5; 9 bases are a match to TRBD1. Germline CDR1 and CDR2: SEHNR and FQNEAQ (reference sequence). CDR3 length: 17 residues. Trimming at V came to 0 bases and at J to 2 bases, leaving 5 bases not matched to a gene. CDR3 coding DNA: TGTGCCAGCAGCTTAGCGCGGGGACAGGGAGGCAATCAGCCCCAGCATTTT. Encoded protein: CASSLARGQGGNQPQHF.

The chain carries TRBV6-2 or TRBV6-3 and TRBJ1-5; TRBD1 matches at 7 bases. Trimming took 7 bases from V and 3 from J; bases not matched to a gene: 12. The CDR3 is 16 amino acids. Germline V lookup: CDR1 MNHEY, CDR2 SVGEGT. The CDR3 sequence: CASTSPQDRTNQPQHF. The CDR3 DNA reads as TGTGCCAGCACCTCACCTCAGGACAGGACCAATCAGCCCCAGCATTTT.

This clonotype was counted many times. V gene TRBV7-2 combines with J gene TRBJ2-5, with D perhaps TRBD1 or TRBD2 (5 bases each). The length of the CDR3 is 13 residues. V was cut by 5 bases and J by 1 base, with 8 bases left in between. CDR1 is SGHTA and CDR2 is FQGNSA in the germline V gene. In nucleotides, the CDR3 is TGTGCCAGCAGCCGGGACCGCCAAGAGACCCAGTACTTC. Translated, it gives CASSRDRQETQYF.

The rearrangement links TRBV6-2 or TRBV6-3 to TRBJ2-5; D is possibly TRBD1 (5 bases). The CDR3 has 15 amino acids. Germline V gene lookup returns CDR1 MNHEY and CDR2 SVGEGT. V was pared by 1 base and J by 9 bases, with 18 bases between. The DNA for the CDR3 is TGTGCCAGCAGTTACTTTGACAGCGCAAGAGTGGCCCAGTACTTC. It codes for CASSYFDSARVAQYF.

This clonotype was recorded a few times. The chain has TRBV3-1 and TRBJ2-6; D call uncertain. The CDR3 length is 18 residues. The V end was cut by 0 bases, the J end by 0 bases, with 12 bases between. Looked up from germline, CDR1 is LGHDT and CDR2 is YNNKEL (reference sequence). This CDR3 reads CASSQELLFYSGANVLTF. Written as DNA, the CDR3 is TGTGCCAGCAGCCAAGAACTCCTCTTCTACTCTGGGGCCAACGTCCTGACTTTC. Supplemented by reference TRBV3-1 and TRBJ2-6, the full variable domain reads DTAVSQTPKYLVTQMGNDKSIKCEQNLGHDTMYWYKQDSKKFLKIMFSYNNKELIINETVPNRFSPKSPDKAHLNLHINSLELGDSAVYFCASSQELLFYSGANVLTFGAGSRLTVL.

This clonotype was observed a few times. V is TRBV12-3 or TRBV12-4 and J is TRBJ2-5; 8 bases match TRBD2. This CDR3 is built from 15 residues. The V and J ends lost 3 bases and 5 bases, in that order; junction bases with no gene match: 8. CDR3 amino acids: CASSLESGGSETQYF. In nucleotides, the CDR3 is TGTGCCAGCAGTTTGGAAAGCGGGGGATCGGAGACCCAGTACTTC.

The gene calls are TRBV5-5 and TRBJ1-6; possible D gene TRBD1, 5 bases. V lost 3 bases and J lost 8, with 12 bases in between. Per the germline V gene, CDR1 is SGHKS and CDR2 is YYEKEE (reference sequence). CDR3 length equals 14 residues. The CDR3, as DNA: TGTGCCAGCAGCTCGGGTCAGGGAGATTCACCCCTCCACTTT. Translating gives CASSSGQGDSPLHF.

This clonotype was observed many times. The chain combines TRBV5-1 with TRBJ2-5; the D gene is possibly TRBD2 (5 bases). V shed 2 bases and J shed 5 bases, with 10 bases lying between them. Germline V gene lookup returns CDR1 SGHRS and CDR2 YFSETQ. The CDR3 contains 13 residues. This chain's CDR3 is CASSFTGLETQYF. The CDR3 coding sequence is TGCGCCAGCAGCTTTACGGGGTTGGAGACCCAGTACTTC.

This clonotype showed up many times. CDR3 amino acids: CATSDTLAGGPDTQYF. CDR3 coding DNA: TGTGCCACCAGTGACACACTAGCGGGGGGGCCAGATACGCAGTATTTT. The gene calls are TRBV24-1 and TRBJ2-3; 13 nucleotides agree with TRBD2. Germline values: CDR1 KGHDR, CDR2 SFDVKD. The CDR3 has 16 residues. The ends lost 4 bases at V and 4 bases at J; junction bases unmatched: 4.

J is TRBJ2-1 and V is TRBV20-1; 14 bases line up with TRBD2. Trimming cost V 0 bases and J 4 bases; bases outside gene matches: 11. Germline V CDR1 and CDR2: DFQATT, SNEGSKA (reference sequence). This CDR3 region has 19 residues. Here the CDR3 DNA reads TGCAGTGCTAGAGATACCCCGACTAGCGGGGGGGCCTCGTACAATGAGCAGTTCTTC. This sequence encodes CSARDTPTSGGASYNEQFF.

This clonotype was detected only a few times. This chain links TRBV4-1 with TRBJ2-4; possibly TRBD1 or TRBD2 for D (6 bases each). CDR3 length equals 17 residues. V was shortened by 3 bases and J by 3 bases, with 18 bases between the two germline ends. Germline values: CDR1 MGHRA, CDR2 YSYEKL. The CDR3 DNA reads as TGCGCCAGCAGCCACCCGACCGGGGGCTGGCGCAAAAACATTCAGTACTTC. It translates to CASSHPTGGWRKNIQYF.